These 8 T cell receptor beta chains came from one sample sequenced in a study of T and B cells in COVID-19 patients. Multiplex PCR with BIOMED2 TRB-A/B primer pools amplified TRB rearrangements. TCRdb recomputed calls from the multiplex PCR reads with MiXCR, one row per CDR3 protein. The repertoire holds 14,000 to 15,000 distinct CDR3 sequences, about 29% seen once, with approximately 1.1% in the top ten. Blood genomic DNA input for TRB amplification was about 250-500 ng. Input material: blood. The receptor source for this set is a human donor who had recovered from COVID-19.

This clonotype was seen a handful of times. CDR3 residues: CASSSPSEYEQYF. The DNA for the CDR3 is TGTGCCAGCAGCTCCCCCTCGGAGTACGAGCAGTACTTC. The rearrangement uses TRBV11-3 and TRBJ2-7; no clear D gene. The CDR3 is 13 amino acids. CDR1 is SGHNT, CDR2 YENEEA, per germline. Between the trimmed V and J ends, which lost 4 bases and 4 bases, there was a span of 11 bases. Variable domain in full (rest from reference TRBV11-3 and TRBJ2-7): EAGVVQSPRYKIIEKKQPVAFWCNPISGHNTLYWYLQNLGQGPELLIRYENEEAVDDSQLPKDRFSAERLKGVDSTLKIQPAELGDSAVYLCASSSPSEYEQYFGPGTRLTVT.

The chain couples TRBV7-9 to TRBJ2-3; no clear D. The CDR3 sequence is 12 residues long. Germline assignment: CDR1 SEHNR and CDR2 FQNEAQ (reference sequence). V gave up 3 bases and J gave up 6 bases, with 7 bases separating them. CDR3 sequence reads: CASSFYGDTQYF. The DNA of the CDR3 is TGTGCCAGCAGCTTCTACGGGGATACGCAGTATTTT.

V gene TRBV19 combines with J gene TRBJ1-1; weak D call: TRBD1 (5 bases). Germline V gene data show CDR1 as LNHDA and CDR2 as SQIVND (reference sequence). CDR3 length equals 14 residues. V dropped 1 base and J dropped 4 bases, with 10 bases sitting between them. CDR3 in DNA: TGTGCCAGTAGTATAGTAGCCAGGGTCACTGAAGCTTTCTTT. Translated: CASSIVARVTEAFF.

By share, this clonotype counts as medium-sized (0.01 to 0.1%). The chain employs TRBV19 and TRBJ2-3; TRBD2 matches at 12 bases. The CDR3 is made up of 16 amino acids. The J segment lost 4 bases and the V segment lost 5 bases, leaving 7 bases of the junction unmatched. Germline CDR1 and CDR2: LNHDA and SQIVND (reference sequence). CDR3 sequence (DNA): TGTGCCAGTAGTGTTCGACTAGCGGGAGTCTCAGATACGCAGTATTTT. Its protein product is CASSVRLAGVSDTQYF. Filled out from reference TRBV19 and TRBJ2-3, the complete variable domain reads DGGITQSPKYLFRKEGQNVTLSCEQNLNHDAMYWYRQDPGQGLRLIYYSQIVNDFQKGDIAEGYSVSREKKESFPLTVTSAQKNPTAFYLCASSVRLAGVSDTQYFGPGTRLTVL.

Here the CDR3 DNA reads TGTGCCAGCAGAGCTACGGGAGTAGCTGGCTACACCTTC. This encodes CASRATGVAGYTF. The J gene is TRBJ1-2, the V gene TRBV27, with unresolved D. Trimming removed 6 bases at V and 7 bases at J, with 15 bases between. The germline V gene encodes CDR1 MNHEY and CDR2 SMNVEV (reference sequence). CDR3 size: 13 residues.

As regards this clonotype: Sequence at one end of the junction differs from germline and may be a read error. V and J are TRBV18 and TRBJ1-4; D call uncertain. The CDR3 sequence is 15 residues long. Germline V lookup: CDR1 KGHSH, CDR2 LQKENI. CDR3 region: CASSPQQPTNEKLSF. In nucleotides, the CDR3 is TGTGCCAGCTCACCACAACAGCCAACTAATGAAAAACTGTCTTTT.

CDR3 coding DNA: TGTGCCTGTCAGGGGGCGAGCAGGAACACTGAAGCTTTCTTT. Translated, it gives CACQGASRNTEAFF. The V gene is TRBV30, the J gene TRBJ1-1; 8 nucleotides match TRBD1. Unmatched junction bases numbered 7, after V lost 6 bases and J lost 1 base. CDR3 length equals 14 residues. Looked up from germline, CDR1 is GTSNPN and CDR2 is SVGIG (reference sequence).

The chain carries TRBV12-3 or TRBV12-4 and TRBJ2-7; 10 nucleotides agree with TRBD1. J lost 0 bases, V lost 6 bases, and 11 bases had no gene match. CDR3 length: 17 amino acids. Here the CDR3 DNA reads TGTGCCAGCAGCCCACGGCCCCGGGACAGGGGCTCCTACGAGCAGTACTTC. Its protein is CASSPRPRDRGSYEQYF.